The entry that follows covers one TCR beta chain sequence. Its cognate antigen is unknown. This sample stems from a study of cytomegalovirus exposure and HLA in healthy donors. Whole-study findings and limits: Most CMV-associated TCR beta chains were later found to appear HLA-restricted.

The primer mix had 60 Vbeta and 13 Jbeta primers. As originally analysed: Later analysis identified 80 million to 90 million unique TCR beta chains, approximately 11 million shared. Profiling relied on immunoSEQ multiplex PCR, and the TCRdb table lists in-frame clones only, not all of them. For V, J and clone size, that table is used; D and trimming come from the DNA. The sample holds around 100,000 clones; about 61% are singletons and the top ten take roughly 8.3%. In germline, CDR1 is SGHNT, CDR2 YYREEE (reference sequence). The V end lost 4 bases, the J end lost 3 bases, and 10 bases lay between the germline ends. The CDR3 is made up of 13 amino acids.

Source material: PBMCs. The chain has TRBV5-4 and TRBJ1-1; D perhaps matches TRBD1 (6 bases). The sequence came from a man in his late teens or twenties in good health and CMV-seropositive. The CDR3 sequence: CASSTQGDTEAFF. The DNA of the CDR3 is TGTGCCAGCAGCACACAGGGAGACACTGAAGCTTTCTTT. Looking up the rest from reference TRBV5-4 and TRBJ1-1 gives the full variable domain: ETGVTQSPTHLIKTRGQQVTLRCSSQSGHNTVSWYQQALGQGPQFIFQYYREEENGRGNFPPRFSGLQFPNYSSELNVNALELDDSALYLCASSTQGDTEAFFGQGTRLTVV.